This T cell receptor beta chain derives from a study of cytomegalovirus exposure and HLA in healthy donors. Study-wide findings and caveats: Cytomegalovirus-associated TCR beta chains were listed, numbering some 150.

The primer mix had 60 Vbeta and 13 Jbeta primers. Only in-frame clones appear in the TCRdb table, and some are missing; sequencing was by immunoSEQ multiplex PCR. The data hold under 200,000 clones, with approximately 62% observed a single time. Comment on this clone: Its antigen is unknown.

Germline V gives CDR1 ENHRY, CDR2 SYGVKD. V gave up 6 bases and J gave up 4 bases; unmatched junction bases: 2. This CDR3 is built from 13 residues. The sequence was obtained from a man aged 50-60 years in good health and CMV-seronegative. The rearrangement joins TRBV10-3 to TRBJ1-4; 7 positions match TRBD1. The specimen was PBMCs. The CDR3 nucleotides are TGTGCCATCAGCCGGGACAGTAATGAAAAACTGTTTTTT. It yields the protein CAISRDSNEKLFF.